These T cell receptor beta chains were read from a single sample in a study of T cell responses to AZD1222 COVID-19 vaccine. Repertoires were generated with immunoSEQ multiplex PCR, while TCRdb's copy carries only in-frame clones and drops some. The table has about 160,000 clones, around 87% seen once. This sample comprised peripheral blood, obtained 28 days after the second AZD1222 dose. Receptors were obtained from an adult who received the AZD1222 COVID-19 vaccine. Both conserved end residues are part of each CDR3. The order of the fields is D gene, clone size, J gene, V gene, CDR3 length, CDR3 DNA, CDR3 protein. D genes are given only for firm matches. Clone size is given for some rows only: seen once, a few or many times, or a class if the clone is expanded.

NA	NA	TRBJ2-2	TRBV24-1	13	TGTGCCACCAGTGATTACAGCACCGGGGAGCTGTTTTTT	CATSDYSTGELFF
TRBD1	NA	TRBJ1-2	TRBV6-5	14	TGTGCCAGCAGCCTGACAGGGGTAAACTATGGCTACACCTTC	CASSLTGVNYGYTF
TRBD1	NA	TRBJ2-3	TRBV6-1	16	TGTGCCAGCAGTGAATCGGGACAGGAGGTCGCAGATACGCAGTATTTT	CASSESGQEVADTQYF
NA	NA	TRBJ1-6	TRBV12-3/TRBV12-4	12	TGTGCCAGCTGGAGACAGAATTCACCCCTCCACTTT	CASWRQNSPLHF
TRBD1	NA	TRBJ2-7	TRBV10-2	20	TGCGCCAGCAGCGGCGGGACTCCCGGGACAGGGGATACTAGCTCCTACGAGCAGTACTTC	CASSGGTPGTGDTSSYEQYF
NA	NA	TRBJ1-1	TRBV7-6	15	TGTGCCAGCAGCCCAGACGTCCAGGGTAACACTGAAGCTTTCTTT	CASSPDVQGNTEAFF
NA	NA	TRBJ2-3	TRBV7-9	15	TGTGCCAGCAGCTTAGTCAGGATTAGTGGAGATACGCAGTATTTT	CASSLVRISGDTQYF
NA	NA	TRBJ1-1	TRBV10-3	11	TGTGCCATCAGTGAGAGGTTTGAAGCTTTCTTT	CAISERFEAFF
NA	NA	TRBJ1-5	TRBV21-1	16	TGTGCCAGCATCAAGCGGAGGGCGGTAAGCAATCAGCCCCAGCATTTT	CASIKRRAVSNQPQHF
NA	NA	TRBJ2-1	TRBV7-2	15	TGTGCCAGCAGCGCGACCGCAAGCTCCTACAATGAGCAGTTCTTC	CASSATASSYNEQFF
NA	NA	TRBJ1-3	TRBV7-9	14	TGTGCCAGCAGCTTCGGTGCGCCTGGAAACACCATATATTTT	CASSFGAPGNTIYF
TRBD2	NA	TRBJ2-1	TRBV7-8	17	TGTGCCAGCAAACTATCCGCCACTAGCGGGTCCTACAATGAGCAGTTCTTC	CASKLSATSGSYNEQFF
TRBD1	NA	TRBJ1-2	TRBV18	15	TGTGCCAGCTCACCAGGGTGGGACAGACCCTATGGCTACACCTTC	CASSPGWDRPYGYTF
TRBD1	NA	TRBJ1-1	TRBV3-1/TRBV3-2	15	TGTGCCAGCAGCCAAGGGGACAGGGCGGACACTGAAGCTTTCTTT	CASSQGDRADTEAFF
TRBD1	NA	TRBJ1-1	TRBV5-1	14	TGCGCCAGCAGCGAACAGGGGGGAGGCACTGAAGCTTTCTTT	CASSEQGGGTEAFF
NA	once	TRBJ1-4	TRBV6-5	15	TGTGCCAGCAGAGGTGATAAGGGTATGAATGAAAAACTGTTTTTT	CASRGDKGMNEKLFF
NA	NA	TRBJ2-1	TRBV15	14	TGTGCCACCAGCAGAGATGTTTCCTACAATGAGCAGTTCTTC	CATSRDVSYNEQFF
NA	NA	TRBJ1-3	TRBV5-6	15	TGTGCCAGCGGGGGGACGAGGTCAACTGGAAACACCATATATTTT	CASGGTRSTGNTIYF
NA	NA	TRBJ1-2	TRBV18	15	TGTGCCAGCTCGCCAAACAGGGAAGCTAACTATGGCTACACCTTC	CASSPNREANYGYTF
TRBD1	NA	TRBJ2-7	TRBV27	15	TGTGCCAGCAGTGTAACCGGGACAGGGAGGTTCGAGCAGTACTTC	CASSVTGTGRFEQYF
TRBD1	NA	TRBJ1-4	TRBV5-6	17	TGTGCCAGCAGCTTGCGGACAGGGGGATTGACTAATGAAAAACTGTTTTTT	CASSLRTGGLTNEKLFF
NA	once	TRBJ1-2	TRBV5-1	14	TGCGCCAGCAGCAGCACGGGAGAGGGGACTGGCTACACCTTC	CASSSTGEGTGYTF
TRBD1	NA	TRBJ1-1	TRBV10-3	14	TGTGCCATCAGGGGGACAGGCTCGAACACTGAAGCTTTCTTT	CAIRGTGSNTEAFF
NA	few	TRBJ1-3	TRBV6-5	14	TGTGCCAGCAGCGGGATACTCTCTGGAAACACCATATATTTT	CASSGILSGNTIYF
TRBD1	NA	TRBJ1-2	TRBV6-5	15	TGTGCCAGCGGAGACAGGGCTCGGGCAAACTATGGCTACACCTTC	CASGDRARANYGYTF
TRBD1	NA	TRBJ1-5	TRBV27	14	TGTGCCAGCAGTTCCGGGACAGGGGAAGGGCCCCAGCATTTT	CASSSGTGEGPQHF
NA	NA	TRBJ1-5	TRBV5-6	12	TGTGCCAGCAGCTTGAGTTTAAAGCCCCAGCATTTT	CASSLSLKPQHF
NA	NA	TRBJ1-5	TRBV19	15	TGTGCCAGTAGTACAAGAGGGGGTATCAATCAGCCCCAGCATTTT	CASSTRGGINQPQHF
TRBD1	NA	TRBJ1-1	TRBV12-5	14	TGTGCTAGTGGTCAGACGACAGGGCGGACTGAAGCTTTCTTT	CASGQTTGRTEAFF
NA	NA	TRBJ1-4	TRBV6-6	16	TGTGCCAGCAGTTCCAGGGCGGGGGGTTCCGGTGAAAAACTGTTTTTT	CASSSRAGGSGEKLFF
NA	once	TRBJ2-3	TRBV3-1/TRBV3-2	14	TGTGCCAGCAGCCTAAACTCATTCCGAGATACGCAGTATTTT	CASSLNSFRDTQYF
NA	NA	TRBJ2-7	TRBV3-1/TRBV3-2	12	TGTGCCAGCAGCCAAGTCTCCTACGAGCAGTACTTC	CASSQVSYEQYF
TRBD2	NA	TRBJ2-3	TRBV5-6	17	TGTGCCAGCAGCTTGGGGGGCCAACTAGCGGTTGGAGATACGCAGTATTTT	CASSLGGQLAVGDTQYF
NA	NA	TRBJ1-2	TRBV6-5	13	TGTGCCCTGAGGGGCAGCTCTAACTATGGCTACACCTTC	CALRGSSNYGYTF
NA	NA	TRBJ1-2	TRBV27	13	TGTGCCAGCAGTTTTAGGGCTAACTATGGCTACACCTTC	CASSFRANYGYTF
TRBD1	NA	TRBJ1-2	TRBV29-1	15	TGCAGCGTTGAAAAATGGGACAGGGCCTCAGAGGGCTACACCTTC	CSVEKWDRASEGYTF
NA	NA	TRBJ1-6	TRBV5-1	14	TGCGCCAGCAGTGTAGACAGAGATAATTCACCCCTCCACTTT	CASSVDRDNSPLHF
NA	NA	TRBJ1-6	TRBV9	14	TGTGCCAGCAGCGTCACTTCCTTCAATTCACCCCTCCACTTT	CASSVTSFNSPLHF
TRBD1	NA	TRBJ2-1	TRBV5-1	16	TGCGCCAGCAGCTCCTTTACCGGGACAGGGCAAAATGAGCAGTTCTTC	CASSSFTGTGQNEQFF
NA	NA	TRBJ1-6	TRBV27	14	TGTGCCAGCGCCCAAGTCTCCTATAATTCACCCCTCCACTTT	CASAQVSYNSPLHF
TRBD1	NA	TRBJ1-2	TRBV16	16	TGTGCCAGCAGTCTTGACGGGGGGACAGCCGTACGAGGCTACACCTTC	CASSLDGGTAVRGYTF
NA	NA	TRBJ2-7	TRBV2	14	TGTGCCAGCACCACAGTGGGGTGGAAGGACGAGCAGTACTTC	CASTTVGWKDEQYF
TRBD1	NA	TRBJ1-1	TRBV29-1	15	TGCAGCGTTGAAATTAGCAGGGGGCGAGGAGCTGAAGCTTTCTTT	CSVEISRGRGAEAFF
NA	NA	TRBJ1-1	TRBV12-5	12	TGTGCTAGTGGCCCCGACAGAACTGAAGCTTTCTTT	CASGPDRTEAFF
NA	NA	TRBJ1-1	TRBV18	13	TGTGCCAGCTCCCACAAGATAAACACTGAAGCTTTCTTT	CASSHKINTEAFF
TRBD1	NA	TRBJ1-6	TRBV2	14	TGTGCCAGCACCGGGGGGACAGGAAATTCACCCCTCCACTTT	CASTGGTGNSPLHF
NA	NA	TRBJ1-1	TRBV10-1	13	TGCGCCAGCAGCAGGGGTGGAGGAATTGAAGCTTTCTTT	CASSRGGGIEAFF
NA	once	TRBJ1-2	TRBV5-1	14	TGCGCCAGCAGCTCGAGGACGGCTAACTATGGCTACACCTTC	CASSSRTANYGYTF
NA	NA	TRBJ2-5	TRBV29-1	14	TGCAGCGCTTGCTCGATAGGTTCGGGGGAGACCCAGTACTTC	CSACSIGSGETQYF
NA	NA	TRBJ2-5	TRBV5-4	11	TGTGCCAGCAGCTTGGAAGAGACCCAGTACTTC	CASSLEETQYF